These T cell receptor beta chains were read from a single sample in a study of cytomegalovirus exposure and HLA in healthy donors. Sequencing used immunoSEQ multiplex PCR; TCRdb keeps in-frame clones, though not all of them. The repertoire includes more than 85,000 clones, 60% to 80% of them detected once, and approximately 3% sits in the top ten. Source material: PBMCs. The receptor source for this set is a man younger than 40 in good health and CMV-seronegative. Both conserved end residues are part of each CDR3.

v_gene,j_gene,CDR3aa
TRBV7-9,TRBJ2-1,CASSLALSGTYNEQFF
TRBV5-1,TRBJ2-5,CASTNQETQYF
TRBV10-3,TRBJ2-3,CAISRRWGDTDTQYF
TRBV30,TRBJ1-4,CAWSVQHREKLFF
TRBV6-1,TRBJ1-3,CASKKAGSGNTIYF
TRBV19,TRBJ1-5,CASSTTGSNQPQHF
TRBV28,TRBJ2-7,CASRLQGARSGEQYF
TRBV6-7,TRBJ2-7,CASISSVAGRSSYEQYF
TRBV18,TRBJ1-4,CASSPLGQGTTNEKLFF
TRBV28,TRBJ2-6,CASSGGRPASGANVLTF
TRBV4-2,TRBJ1-1,CASSQAQGRTEAFF
TRBV25-1,TRBJ2-1,CASSAPPTSIWNEQFF
TRBV29-1,TRBJ1-1,CSVEELGGSPEAFF
TRBV13,TRBJ1-2,CATPGGATGYTF
TRBV19,TRBJ1-3,CASSIVLVGQRRSGNTIYF
TRBV15,TRBJ2-6,CATSRDWTATGANVLTF
TRBV5-1,TRBJ1-1,CASSSYHRGNTEAFF
TRBV4-3,TRBJ1-1,CASSHLDRNTEAFF
TRBV7-9,TRBJ1-3,CASSPKGASSGNTIYF
TRBV5-1,TRBJ1-1,CASSLAPTGGKNTEAFF
TRBV30,TRBJ1-4,CAWSVRSGEKLFF
TRBV27,-,CASSLSRTGYEQYF
TRBV9,TRBJ2-6,CASSMDREAPGANVLTF
TRBV14,TRBJ2-6,CASSPLYSGANVLTF
TRBV18,TRBJ2-1,CASSLGLNNEQFF
TRBV4-2,TRBJ2-3,CASSRTSGYTDTQYF
TRBV5-6,TRBJ1-3,CASSLGEAIYF
TRBV19,TRBJ2-7,CASSSRQGGQYF
TRBV28,TRBJ1-1,CASSPGGRVNTEAFF
TRBV7-2,TRBJ2-1,CASADRTQGYNEQFF
TRBV19,TRBJ2-6,CASRAGQISLTGANGLTF
TRBV11-2,TRBJ1-1,CASSLDLTGRGTEAFF
TRBV7-3,TRBJ2-5,CASGLTGKETQYF
TRBV7-8,TRBJ2-2,CASSLDGLAGVRAGELFF
TRBV4-1,TRBJ1-1,CASSHVSGGFTEAFF
TRBV29-1,TRBJ2-3,CSVEQGAGGPADTQYF
TRBV6-6,TRBJ2-3,CASSYGLEDTQYF
TRBV7-2,TRBJ1-2,CASSFSRNTNYGYTF
TRBV12-5,TRBJ1-1,CASGLTGGRTEAFF
TRBV5-4,TRBJ2-3,CASSWGTGWADTQYF
TRBV19,TRBJ1-1,CASSSNRANTEAFF
TRBV28,TRBJ1-1,CASSFQGYMNTEAFF
TRBV7-2,TRBJ1-2,CASRGGTGAYGYTF